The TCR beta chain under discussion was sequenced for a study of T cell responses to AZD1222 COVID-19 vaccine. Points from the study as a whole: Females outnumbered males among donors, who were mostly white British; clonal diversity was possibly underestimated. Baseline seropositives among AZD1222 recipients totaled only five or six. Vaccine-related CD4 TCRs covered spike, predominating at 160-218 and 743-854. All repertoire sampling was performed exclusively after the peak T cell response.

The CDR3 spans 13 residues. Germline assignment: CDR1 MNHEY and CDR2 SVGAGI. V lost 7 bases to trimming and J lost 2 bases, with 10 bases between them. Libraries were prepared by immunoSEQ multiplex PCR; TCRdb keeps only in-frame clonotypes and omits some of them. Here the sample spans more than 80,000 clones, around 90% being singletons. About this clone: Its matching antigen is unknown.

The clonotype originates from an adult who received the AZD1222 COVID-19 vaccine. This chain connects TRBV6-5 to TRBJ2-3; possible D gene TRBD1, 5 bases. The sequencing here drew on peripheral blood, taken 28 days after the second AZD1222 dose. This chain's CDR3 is CASNDRSTDTQYF. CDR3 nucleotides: TGTGCCAGCAACGACAGATCCACAGATACGCAGTATTTT.